Listed below are T cell receptor beta chains from one sample, sequenced in a study of Graves' ophthalmopathy and Graves' hyperthyroidism. TCRdb called the multiplex PCR reads again in MiXCR, with one record for every CDR3 protein. The sample has under 350,000 distinct CDR3 sequences, about 17% seen once. Sample: peripheral blood. Receptors were obtained from an adult man with Graves' ophthalmopathy. Each CDR3 is given with its conserved first and last residue. A D gene is named only where the DNA matches it firmly. Expanded clones are given a class, and other clones once, few, many or no size at all.

J gene,clone size,D gene,V gene,CDR3 protein,CDR3 DNA
TRBJ1-1,many,NA,TRBV6-2/TRBV6-3,CASREQLKEAFF,TGTGCCAGCAGAGAACAGCTTAAAGAAGCTTTCTTT
TRBJ2-2,many,NA,TRBV7-8,CASSLAVNTGELFF,TGTGCCAGCAGCTTAGCGGTTAACACCGGGGAGCTGTTTTTT
TRBJ2-7,many,TRBD2,TRBV6-1,CASRDSSGSSYEQYF,TGTGCCAGCAGGGATTCTAGCGGGAGCTCCTACGAGCAGTACTTC
TRBJ1-5,many,NA,TRBV12-3/TRBV12-4,CASSSPSTFEPQPQHF,TGTGCCAGCAGTTCTCCCTCCACATTTGAACCCCAGCCCCAGCATTTT
TRBJ2-5,many,NA,TRBV28,CASSFDRLQETQYF,TGTGCCAGCAGTTTTGACAGGTTGCAGGAGACCCAGTACTTC
TRBJ2-7,many,TRBD1,TRBV12-3/TRBV12-4,CASSLEDRAYEQYF,TGTGCCAGCAGTTTAGAGGACAGGGCTTACGAGCAGTACTTC
TRBJ1-1,many,NA,TRBV3-1,CASSQEPSRISRNTEAFF,TGTGCCAGCAGCCAAGAACCGAGTCGCATCAGTAGGAACACTGAAGCTTTCTTT
TRBJ1-5,many,NA,TRBV19,CASSLAKGNQPQHF,TGTGCCAGTAGCCTCGCCAAGGGAAACCAGCCCCAGCATTTT
TRBJ1-6,many,TRBD1,TRBV30,CAWKTGVNSPLHF,TGTGCCTGGAAAACAGGGGTGAATTCACCCCTCCACTTT
TRBJ1-1,many,NA,TRBV6-5,CASSYRGGSVTEAFF,TGTGCCAGCAGTTACCGGGGGGGCTCGGTTACTGAAGCTTTCTTT
TRBJ1-1,many,TRBD1,TRBV12-3/TRBV12-4,CASRTGGEVAFF,TGTGCCAGCAGGACAGGGGGTGAAGTAGCTTTCTTT
TRBJ1-6,many,NA,TRBV7-9,CASSLASSPLHF,TGTGCCAGCAGCTTAGCAAGTTCACCCCTCCACTTT
TRBJ2-7,NA,TRBD2,TRBV7-2,CASSLERLAYEQYF,TGTGCCAGCAGCTTAGAGAGACTAGCTTACGAGCAGTACTTC
TRBJ1-2,many,TRBD1,TRBV20-1,CSARDLGQGAYGYTF,TGCAGTGCTAGAGACCTAGGACAGGGGGCGTATGGCTACACCTTC
TRBJ2-7,many,NA,TRBV28,CASRLLGETYEQYF,TGTGCCAGCAGATTACTAGGCGAAACCTACGAGCAGTACTTC
TRBJ2-7,NA,NA,TRBV28,CASTPGIILYEQYF,TGTGCCAGCACCCCGGGGATCATCCTGTACGAGCAGTACTTC
TRBJ2-4,many,TRBD1,TRBV7-6,CASSLGTGGFGTKNIQYF,TGTGCCAGCAGCTTAGGGACAGGGGGATTCGGGACCAAAAACATTCAGTACTTC